This is a list of T cell receptor beta chains from one sample in a study of T-cell reconstitution after alpha-beta-depleted transplantation in children. TCRdb itself ran the PCR reads through MiXCR, one entry per CDR3 protein. This sample has around 420,000 distinct CDR3 sequences, with 15% to 20% found just once. This sample comprised PBMCs, mostly from graft donor cells, obtained 360 days after TCRalphabeta/CD19-depleted stem cell transplant. Receptors originate from a boy under three years old who had a stem cell transplant for Wiskott-Aldrich syndrome, so the T cells may come from the graft donor. Both conserved end residues are part of each CDR3. A D gene is named only where the DNA matches it firmly. Clone size is not always given. Where it is, it says once, few, many or a class for expanded clones.

J gene	clone size	D gene	V gene	CDR3 DNA	CDR3 protein
TRBJ2-3	few	TRBD2	TRBV10-3	TGTGCCATCAGTGAGTGGACTAGCGGATCAGATACGCAGTATTTT	CAISEWTSGSDTQYF
TRBJ2-6	few	-	TRBV27	TGTGCCAGCAGGAGGGCTGGGGCCAACGTCCTGACTTTC	CASRRAGANVLTF
TRBJ2-7	-	-	TRBV11-2	TGTGCCAGCAGCGACACCGGTTGGGACTACGAGCAGTACTTC	CASSDTGWDYEQYF
TRBJ2-4	-	-	TRBV11-2	TGTGCCAGCAGCTGGGGGTCTAGTGGGCGGAAAAACATTCAGTACTTC	CASSWGSSGRKNIQYF
TRBJ2-6	-	-	TRBV20-1	TGCAGTGCTAGACCGATAAAACACCGACTCTCTGGGGCCAACGTCCTGACTTTC	CSARPIKHRLSGANVLTF
TRBJ2-5	-	-	TRBV10-3	TGTGCCATCAGTGGGGGCAGCCAAGAGACCCAGTACTTC	CAISGGSQETQYF
TRBJ2-5	few	TRBD2	TRBV6-5	TGTGCCAGCAGTTCTGGACTAGCGGTACACCAAGAGACCCAGTACTTC	CASSSGLAVHQETQYF
TRBJ1-1	-	-	TRBV7-2	TGTGCCAGCAGCTTAGCTCGGAGGGGGGTTGGAAGACAAGGTGAAGCTTTCTTT	CASSLARRGVGRQGEAFF
TRBJ2-1	-	-	TRBV5-6	TGTGCCAGCAGGATCGTCGGATTCTACAATGAGCAGTTCTTC	CASRIVGFYNEQFF
TRBJ2-2	few	TRBD2	TRBV9	TGTGCCAGCAGCGTCTCGGGACTAGCGAACGGGGAGCTGTTTTTT	CASSVSGLANGELFF
TRBJ2-6	many	-	TRBV7-8	TGTGCCAGCAGCTTAAACAGGATGCCTGGGGCCAACGTCCTGACTTTC	CASSLNRMPGANVLTF
TRBJ1-1	few	-	TRBV9	TGTGCCAGCAGCAACGGGTGGACTGAAGCTTTCTTT	CASSNGWTEAFF
TRBJ2-5	-	TRBD2	TRBV29-1	TGCAGCGTAGCGACTAGCTCCCCGGAGACCCAGTACTTC	CSVATSSPETQYF
TRBJ2-1	-	-	TRBV7-9	TGTGCCAGCAGCACGCGGGATGAGCAGTTCTTC	CASSTRDEQFF
TRBJ1-1	few	-	TRBV12-3/TRBV12-4	TGTGCCAGCAGTTTAAAGGGGAGAGGCACTGAAGCTTTCTTT	CASSLKGRGTEAFF
TRBJ1-1	-	TRBD1	TRBV5-1	TGCGCCAGCAGCTTGGGGACAGGGATCCTGAACACTGAAGCTTTCTTT	CASSLGTGILNTEAFF
TRBJ2-7	few	-	TRBV29-1	TGCAGCGTTGTGTTCCAAAAGGCTGGCTACGAGCAGTACTTC	CSVVFQKAGYEQYF
TRBJ2-7	few	-	TRBV4-3	TGCGCCAGCAGCAAAGGGGGGGACAGAGCCTACGAGCAGTACTTC	CASSKGGDRAYEQYF
TRBJ2-2	-	TRBD1	TRBV12-3/TRBV12-4	TGTGCCAGCTCCCGCGGACAGGAGGACACCGGGGAGCTGTTTTTT	CASSRGQEDTGELFF
TRBJ2-1	few	-	TRBV11-3	TGTGCCAGCACCCTAATGGGCGGGTACAATGAGCAGTTCTTC	CASTLMGGYNEQFF
TRBJ2-1	-	TRBD2	TRBV2	TGTGCCAGCAGCCCATACTACGGGACTAGCGGGAGAGCTGAGCAGTTCTTC	CASSPYYGTSGRAEQFF
TRBJ2-5	once	-	TRBV4-2	TGTGCCAGCAGCCTCCCCTCACCGCCAGGGGAGAATTTTTGGACCCAGTACTTC	CASSLPSPPGENFWTQYF
TRBJ2-7	-	-	TRBV18	TGTGCCAGCTCACCCCGGGACATCTACATTTACGAGCAGTACTTC	CASSPRDIYIYEQYF
TRBJ2-5	-	-	TRBV20-1	TGCAGTGCTCGTTCTGGGAACGGAGAGACCCAGTACTTC	CSARSGNGETQYF
TRBJ2-2	few	-	TRBV29-1	TGCAGCGTTGTCCCAGCGGCTAGTGGAACCGGGGAGCTGTTTTTT	CSVVPAASGTGELFF
TRBJ2-2	-	TRBD2	TRBV11-2	TGTGCCAGCAGCTTAGTGGGCGGGAGGAACACCGGGGAGCTGTTTTTT	CASSLVGGRNTGELFF
TRBJ2-7	-	-	TRBV12-3/TRBV12-4	TGTGCCAGCAGCTCGGGCAGGACCGACGAGCAGTACTTC	CASSSGRTDEQYF
TRBJ2-2	few	-	TRBV5-1	TGCGCCAGCAGCTTGGATCTCCGCTGGAGCACCGGGGAGCTGTTTTTT	CASSLDLRWSTGELFF
TRBJ2-7	few	TRBD2	TRBV14	TGTGCCAGCAGCCAAGGCCCTGGGACTAGCGGATACGAGCAGTACTTC	CASSQGPGTSGYEQYF
TRBJ2-7	-	-	TRBV19	TGTGCCAGTAGTATCCTAAGAGGGGACGAGCAGTACTTC	CASSILRGDEQYF
TRBJ1-3	few	TRBD1	TRBV3-1	TGTGCCAGCAGCCAAATCGGACAGGGGCCTTCTGGAAACACCATATATTTT	CASSQIGQGPSGNTIYF
TRBJ2-1	few	TRBD1	TRBV29-1	TGCAGCGTTCGGACAGGGTGGAATGAGCAGTTCTTC	CSVRTGWNEQFF
TRBJ2-3	-	-	TRBV7-2	TGTGCCAGCAGCTTAGCCCGCTTAAGCACAGATACGCAGTATTTT	CASSLARLSTDTQYF
TRBJ2-7	-	TRBD2	TRBV4-1	TGCGCCAGCAGCCAAGATTTCCCGACTAGCAGAACCTACGAGCAGTACTTC	CASSQDFPTSRTYEQYF
TRBJ2-1	few	TRBD2	TRBV6-5	TGTGCCAGCAGTTACTCGGGTGGTAGACTAGCGGGGCATGAGCAGTTCTTC	CASSYSGGRLAGHEQFF
TRBJ2-7	-	-	TRBV18	TGTGCCAGCTCACCTACCGGGCAGGGGCCACTCTACGAGCAGTACTTC	CASSPTGQGPLYEQYF
TRBJ2-5	-	TRBD2	TRBV4-1	TGCGCCAGCAGCCAAGCGATGACTAGCGGGGAAGAGACCCAGTACTTC	CASSQAMTSGEETQYF
TRBJ1-5	many	TRBD1	TRBV7-2	TGTGCCAGCAGCTTAGTGCCAGGAGGGGGCGCCAATCAGCCCCAGCATTTT	CASSLVPGGGANQPQHF
TRBJ1-2	few	-	TRBV12-3/TRBV12-4	TGTGCCAGCAGTTTAAGGCAGGACGTAGCTGGCTACACCTTC	CASSLRQDVAGYTF
TRBJ2-7	-	TRBD1	TRBV7-9	TGTGCCAGCAGCTTAGGCTGGGGACAGGGGTGGTACGAGCAGTACTTC	CASSLGWGQGWYEQYF
TRBJ2-5	few	-	TRBV29-1	TGCAGCTTAAGGGGGGGGGCTTGGGGAGCCTCAAGTGAGACCCAGTACTTC	CSLRGGAWGASSETQYF
TRBJ1-2	-	-	TRBV29-1	TGCAGCGTCGGGACACCTAACTATGGCTACACCTTC	CSVGTPNYGYTF
TRBJ2-3	-	-	TRBV29-1	TGCAGCGTAAATGGGGTTACGCAGTATTTT	CSVNGVTQYF
TRBJ2-5	-	TRBD1	TRBV3-1	TGTGCCAGCAGCCGATCCGGGACAGCGACCCAGTACTTC	CASSRSGTATQYF
TRBJ2-7	-	-	TRBV6-2/TRBV6-3	TGTGCCAGCAGTTACCACAGGGGACTCTACGAGCAGTACTTC	CASSYHRGLYEQYF
TRBJ2-7	-	-	TRBV7-9	TGTGCCAGCAGCCCCCTAACACGGGGGATCTACGAGCAGTACTTC	CASSPLTRGIYEQYF
TRBJ2-3	-	TRBD2	TRBV12-3/TRBV12-4	TGTGCCAGCAGTTTAGGGCCCTTCTACGCGGGGGGGCCGGCCAGCAGGGCAGATACGCAGTATTTT	CASSLGPFYAGGPASRADTQYF
TRBJ2-7	-	TRBD1	TRBV7-2	TGTGCCAGCAGCCGACAGGGGACCAGCTCCTACGAGCAGTACTTC	CASSRQGTSSYEQYF
TRBJ2-6	many	-	TRBV12-3/TRBV12-4	TGTGCCAGCAGTTTTCTCCAGGGTTCTGGGGCCAACGTCCTGACTTTC	CASSFLQGSGANVLTF
TRBJ2-1	many	TRBD1	TRBV5-1	TGCGCCAGCAGCACCGACAGGGCCGGGGAGCAGTTCTTC	CASSTDRAGEQFF
TRBJ1-2	-	-	TRBV4-2	TGTGCCAGCAGCCAAGAGGGCTCTGGAGGGTACTATGGCTACACCTTC	CASSQEGSGGYYGYTF
TRBJ2-7	few	TRBD2	TRBV12-3/TRBV12-4	TGTGCCAGCAGTTTAGGGGGGAGGGACGAGCAGTACTTC	CASSLGGRDEQYF
TRBJ2-7	-	TRBD2	TRBV20-1	TGCAGTGCTAGAGATCTCGTTAGCGGGGTTGCTATCCACGAGCAGTACTTC	CSARDLVSGVAIHEQYF
TRBJ2-7	few	TRBD1	TRBV29-1	TGCAGCGCCCGGCCCGGGACAGGGGATGAGCAGTACTTC	CSARPGTGDEQYF
TRBJ2-1	-	-	TRBV4-1	TGCGCCAGCAGCCAAGTCCGGGACTTCAATGAGCAGTTCTTC	CASSQVRDFNEQFF